These 16 T cell receptor beta chains share one sample of origin, sequenced in a study of T cells after yellow fever vaccination. Via MiXCR, TCRdb re-called the 5' RACE reads, giving one row per CDR3 protein. The sample carries a few hundred thousand distinct CDR3 sequences, about 3% recorded once. The sample here was CD4+ T cells sorted from PBMCs, taken 10 days after the yellow fever booster vaccination. The source is a man younger than 35 who received the YFV17D yellow fever vaccine.

This clonotype has ten or more counts. The chain uses TRBV5-1 and TRBJ1-4; no clear D. Germline CDR1 and CDR2: SGHRS and YFSETQ. The CDR3 extends over 14 amino acids. V lost 2 bases and J lost 0, with 5 bases in between. This CDR3 is CASSLGPTNEKLFF. The CDR3 DNA reads TGCGCCAGCAGCTTAGGTCCAACTAATGAAAAACTGTTTTTT.

This clonotype was seen more than once but under ten times. The chain couples TRBV11-2 to TRBJ2-2; possibly TRBD2 for D (5 bases). The germline V gene has CDR1 SGHAT and CDR2 FQNNGV. Trimming cost V 4 bases and J 2 bases, with 11 bases left between them. CDR3 size: 15 residues. CDR3 sequence reads: CASSSRTGNTGELFF. In DNA form, the CDR3 reads TGTGCCAGCAGCTCCAGGACTGGTAACACCGGGGAGCTGTTTTTT.

This clonotype was seen repeatedly, ten times or more. The chain joins TRBV7-6 to TRBJ1-5; D gene unclear. This CDR3 spans 14 amino acids. V lost 4 bases, J lost 4 bases, and 11 bases lay in between. Germline values: CDR1 SGHVS, CDR2 FNYEAQ. CDR3 region: CASSSEAQNQPQHF. CDR3 coding DNA: TGTGCCAGCAGCTCCGAGGCCCAGAATCAGCCCCAGCATTTT.

This clonotype was found many times. The V and J genes are TRBV20-1 and TRBJ2-7, with D perhaps matching TRBD1 (6 bases). CDR3 size: 15 residues. Germline assignment: CDR1 DFQATT and CDR2 SNEGSKA (reference sequence). V lost 6 bases and J 4 bases, leaving 22 bases between the germline ends. The CDR3 DNA sequence: TGCAGTGCACTCCTCCCGGGCAGGACAGATTACGAGCAGTACTTC. Residues: CSALLPGRTDYEQYF.

This clonotype showed up many times. The J gene is TRBJ1-4, the V gene TRBV4-3, with TRBD1 matching over 7 bases. V lost 0 bases to trimming and J lost 7 bases; unmatched junction nucleotides: 8. The CDR3 runs to 16 residues. Germline loops: CDR1 LGHNA, CDR2 YSLEER. In DNA form, the CDR3 reads TGCGCCAGCAGCCAAGATCAAAAGGGGGCGAGTGAAAAACTGTTTTTT. Translated: CASSQDQKGASEKLFF.

This clonotype was observed at least ten times. The rearrangement links TRBV20-1 to TRBJ2-7; D might be TRBD1 or TRBD2, each matching 5 bases. CDR3 length: 14 residues. The germline V gene encodes CDR1 DFQATT and CDR2 SNEGSKA (reference sequence). V dropped 6 bases and J dropped 3 bases, with 18 bases sitting between them. The CDR3 is CSAIKPGRFYEQYV. The DNA of the CDR3 is TGCAGTGCCATAAAACCGGGACGGTTCTACGAGCAGTACGTC.

For this clonotype: A read error may be the cause here, since a much bigger clone is one base away. V and J are TRBV20-1 and TRBJ1-1; TRBD1 might be the D (6 bases). This CDR3 is 14 amino acids long. Germline-derived CDR1 and CDR2 are DFQATT and SNEGSKA (reference sequence). Deletions cut 0 bases from V and 0 bases from J, with 8 bases between. The CDR3, as DNA: TGCAGTGCTAGAGAAGGACAGCTGAACACTGAAGCTTTCTTT. Translating it yields CSAREGQLNTEAFF.

This clonotype appeared many times. The chain couples TRBV11-2 to TRBJ2-7, with D possibly being TRBD2 (5 bases). This CDR3 comprises 15 residues. CDR1 and CDR2 (germline): SGHAT, FQNNGV. V lost 3 bases to trimming and J lost 10 bases, with 22 bases between them. The chain's CDR3 is CASSFRGGMIFQQYF. The CDR3 DNA sequence: TGTGCCAGCAGCTTTCGCGGAGGCATGATTTTTCAACAGTACTTC.

This clonotype was seen repeatedly, ten times or more. This rearrangement joins TRBV7-8 to TRBJ2-3; D may be TRBD1 (5 bases). V dropped 1 base and J dropped 2 bases, with 10 bases sitting between them. Germline lookup yields CDR1 SGHVS and CDR2 FQNEAQ. CDR3 length: 15 residues. CDR3 protein: CASSLEGAATDTQYF. The CDR3 nucleotides are TGTGCCAGCAGCTTAGAAGGGGCCGCCACAGATACGCAGTATTTT.

The J gene is TRBJ2-1, the V gene TRBV28; D is uncertain. The CDR3 has 14 amino acids. Trimming took off 7 bases at V and 8 bases at J, with 18 bases between the two ends. CDR1 and CDR2 from the germline V gene are MDHEN and SYDVKM. CDR3 DNA sequence: TGTGCCAGCAAATACGACAACCCCTTCTATGAGCAGTTCTTC. This encodes CASKYDNPFYEQFF.

The chain combines TRBV27 with TRBJ1-5; TRBD1 might be the D (5 bases). CDR3 length equals 14 residues. Germline CDR1 and CDR2: MNHEY and SMNVEV (reference sequence). V was pared by 6 bases and J by 4 bases, with 13 bases between. CDR3: CASSRREGNQPQHF. The CDR3, as DNA: TGTGCCAGCAGCCGGAGGGAGGGGAATCAGCCCCAGCATTTT.

This clonotype was observed a few times. J is TRBJ1-1 and V is TRBV7-2, with unresolved D. Germline lookup yields CDR1 SGHTA and CDR2 FQGNSA. The V gene lost 4 bases and the J gene lost 4 bases, with 7 bases spanning the gap. The CDR3 sequence is 12 residues long. CDR3 loop: CASSWEVTEAFF. Written as DNA, the CDR3 is TGTGCCAGCAGCTGGGAGGTCACTGAAGCTTTCTTT.

This clonotype was counted many times. V is TRBV7-2 and J is TRBJ2-3; D is unclear. The V gene's germline CDR1 is SGHTA and CDR2 FQGNSA. With 7 bases removed from V and 2 bases from J, the gap between germline ends came to 7 bases. This CDR3 is 12 amino acids long. The CDR3 protein is CASTAVTDTQYF. In DNA, the CDR3 is TGTGCCAGCACCGCTGTCACAGATACGCAGTATTTT.

This clonotype has a count of ten or more. This sequence joins TRBV4-3 and TRBJ1-5; D may be TRBD1 (5 bases). Trimming stripped 0 bases from V and 7 bases from J, with 13 bases between. The CDR3 extends over 15 amino acids. CDR1 and CDR2 from the germline V gene are LGHNA and YSLEER. In DNA form, the CDR3 reads TGCGCCAGCAGCCAAGATCTGGGGCTAGGGCAGCCCCAGCATTTT. This sequence encodes CASSQDLGLGQPQHF.

This rearrangement joins TRBV4-3 to TRBJ2-3; TRBD2 matches 9 bases. The CDR3 is 16 amino acids. V was pared by 0 bases and J by 4 bases, with 5 bases of the junction left unmatched. Germline CDR1 and CDR2: LGHNA and YSLEER. CDR3 coding DNA: TGCGCCAGCAGCCAAGATGTGCGGGGGGGCGCAGATACGCAGTATTTT. Protein: CASSQDVRGGADTQYF.

This chain uses TRBV12-3 or TRBV12-4 with TRBJ1-5, with 11 bases matching TRBD1. Trimming removed 1 base from V and 5 bases from J; junction bases left unmatched: 7. This CDR3 has 17 amino acids. The CDR3 sequence is CASSLDRDRGSHQPQHF. The DNA for the CDR3 is TGTGCCAGCAGTTTAGACCGGGACAGGGGGTCTCATCAGCCCCAGCATTTT.